Sequencing of this T cell receptor beta chain was carried out in a study of neurological immune-mediated disorders. TCRdb itself ran the 5' RACE reads through MiXCR, one entry per CDR3 protein. The data contain 50,000 to 85,000 distinct CDR3 sequences, roughly 5% of them seen just once; the ten biggest clones take up about 2.8%. This clonotype was seen at least ten times. This CDR3 contains 14 residues. Trimming left V 6 bases short and J 4 bases short, with 12 bases between. Germline CDR1 is SGHTA and CDR2 is FQGNSA. The TCR originated in a woman in her twenties or thirties with multiple sclerosis. Input material: PBMCs. The chain links TRBV7-2 to TRBJ2-2; weak D call: TRBD2 (6 bases). The CDR3 loop reads CASRGRGVTGELFF. The CDR3 nucleotides are TGTGCCAGCAGGGGGCGGGGCGTCACCGGGGAGCTGTTTTTT.